Below, 25 T cell receptor beta chains from the same sample are listed, as sequenced in a study of cytomegalovirus exposure and HLA in healthy donors (dated by TCRdb to the late 2010s). Library creation used the immunoSEQ multiplex PCR assay. In TCRdb, the immuneACCESS table is reduced to in-frame sequences with V and J assigned. These tables do not hold every clone; where another copy was compared, an unresolved V gene accounts for under half, and the others remain unexplained. Recorded for this sample are over 50,000 clones; about 95% of them occurred a single time. Clones ranked in the top ten supply 1.2% of the sample. Sequencing input: PBMCs. Receptors were obtained from a woman aged 18-29 years in good health and CMV-seronegative.

This clone was seen a handful of times. The chain has TRBV5-1 and TRBJ1-2; D is unclear. CDR1 SGHRS and CDR2 YFSETQ come from the germline V gene. V was trimmed by 4 bases and J by 2 bases, leaving 12 bases between them. The CDR3 is 14 amino acids. The CDR3 sequence: CASSTDGSNYGYTF. In DNA, the CDR3 is TGCGCCAGCAGCACCGACGGGAGCAACTATGGCTACACCTTC.

V usage is TRBV21-1 and J usage is TRBJ2-1; no DNA check was done on the table's D call, TRBD1. TRBV21-1 is a listed pseudogene. The CDR3 length is 17 residues. The CDR3 loop reads CASSKGPTACSYNEQFF. The CDR3 nucleotides are TGTGCCAGCAGCAAAGGACCAACAGCCTGCTCCTACAATGAGCAGTTCTTC.

The rearrangement uses TRBV9 and TRBJ2-7; TRBD1 matches at 9 bases. This CDR3 is 13 amino acids long. Unmatched junction bases numbered 5, after V lost 4 bases and J lost 6 bases. In germline, CDR1 is SGDLS, CDR2 YYNGEE. The CDR3 loop reads CASSRQGGREQYF. In DNA form, the CDR3 reads TGTGCCAGCAGCCGACAGGGGGGGCGCGAGCAGTACTTC.

A note on this clone: The same CDR3 also results from other DNA sequences found in this sample. This chain joins TRBV18 and TRBJ2-7; tentatively, D is TRBD1 (6 bases). CDR3 length: 14 residues. V was clipped by 3 bases and J by 2 bases, with 11 bases between them. The germline V gene has CDR1 KGHSH and CDR2 LQKENI. In DNA, the CDR3 is TGTGCCAGCTCACCGGGCCAGGGGCCCTACGAGCAGTACTTC. Protein product: CASSPGQGPYEQYF.

The chain joins TRBV18 to TRBJ2-1; 12 bases align to TRBD2. V was pared by 4 bases and J by 4 bases, with 14 bases of the junction left unmatched. Looked up from germline, CDR1 is KGHSH and CDR2 is LQKENI. This CDR3 spans 19 amino acids. CDR3 nucleotide sequence: TGTGCCAGCTCACTCAGGACATGGGACGGACTAGCGGGATACAATGAGCAGTTCTTC. It is translated as CASSLRTWDGLAGYNEQFF.

This chain joins TRBV10-3 and TRBJ2-3; D may be TRBD1 (5 bases). The CDR3 has 14 amino acids. Trimming stripped 2 bases from V and 5 bases from J, with 11 bases between. Germline CDR1 ENHRY, CDR2 SYGVKD. DNA of the CDR3: TGTGCCATCAGTGAGGACAGTTACCGAGATACGCAGTATTTT. Its protein is CAISEDSYRDTQYF.

This clone has just a few counts. This chain links TRBV27 with TRBJ2-1; 16 bases fit TRBD2. Looked up from germline, CDR1 is MNHEY and CDR2 is SMNVEV (reference sequence). The J segment lost 3 bases and the V segment lost 3 bases, leaving 5 bases of the junction unmatched. CDR3 size: 18 residues. The CDR3 DNA sequence: TGTGCCAGCAGTTTTAAAGGGACTAGCGGGAGGGGCTACAATGAGCAGTTCTTC. Translation gives CASSFKGTSGRGYNEQFF.

V and J are TRBV28 and TRBJ2-3, with 7 bases that match TRBD1. CDR1 is MDHEN, CDR2 SYDVKM, per germline. This CDR3 spans 15 amino acids. V lost 1 base to trimming and J lost 6 bases; unmatched junction nucleotides: 7. CDR3 residues: CASSLFQGDRDTQYF. The CDR3 DNA sequence: TGTGCCAGCAGTTTATTCCAGGGGGACCGGGATACGCAGTATTTT.

This clone was recorded once. This CDR3 reads CASSPSYEQYF. For the CDR3, the DNA is TGTGCCAGCAGCCCTTCGTACGAGCAGTACTTC. The chain has TRBV7-9 and TRBJ2-7; D is uncertain. Per germline, CDR1 SEHNR and CDR2 FQNEAQ (reference sequence). V was clipped by 5 bases and J by 4 bases, with 6 bases between them. The length of the CDR3 is 11 residues.

The chain is built from TRBV29-1 and TRBJ2-7; tentatively, D is TRBD1 (7 bases). The CDR3 is 18 residues long. Germline V gene lookup returns CDR1 SQVTM and CDR2 ANQGSEA. V lost 1 base and J 7 bases, leaving 29 bases between the germline ends. The CDR3 region is CSVEGWFGVGQKEGEQYF. The CDR3 region has the DNA TGCAGCGTTGAAGGGTGGTTTGGGGTGGGACAGAAGGAGGGGGAGCAGTACTTC.

The chain links TRBV28 to TRBJ1-3, with D unresolved. The CDR3 loop spans 17 amino acids. CDR1 and CDR2 (germline): MDHEN, SYDVKM. V was trimmed by 6 bases and J by 1 base, leaving 19 bases between them. CDR3 sequence (DNA): TGTGCCAGCAGACTCGGGCCTCGGAGGCAGTCTGGAAACACCATATATTTT. This translates into CASRLGPRRQSGNTIYF.

The V call is TRBV19, the J call TRBJ1-1, with TRBD1 as a possible D gene (6 bases). Between the trimmed V and J ends, which lost 3 bases and 7 bases, there was a span of 15 bases. Germline V lookup: CDR1 LNHDA, CDR2 SQIVND (reference sequence). This CDR3 region has 14 residues. The CDR3: CASSILTGPREAFF. The CDR3 region has the DNA TGTGCCAGTAGTATCTTGACAGGCCCGCGTGAAGCTTTCTTT.

The chain employs TRBV27 and TRBJ2-6; TRBD1 matches at 9 bases. The CDR3 runs 20 residues. Trimming removed 6 bases from V and 3 bases from J; junction bases left unmatched: 18. The germline CDR1 and CDR2 sequences are MNHEY and SMNVEV (reference sequence). Here the CDR3 DNA reads TGTGCCAGCAGCCAAATGTTGGGCGGGACAGGGTTTGTTGGGGCCAACGTCCTGACTTTC. Translation: CASSQMLGGTGFVGANVLTF.

This rearrangement joins TRBV7-6 to TRBJ1-4; D remains ambiguous. Trimming took 1 base from V and 11 from J, leaving 8 bases between them. The CDR3 runs to 12 residues. Germline-derived CDR1 and CDR2 are SGHVS and FNYEAQ. CDR3: CASSLGPGKLFF. The CDR3, as DNA: TGTGCCAGCAGCTTAGGCCCCGGGAAACTGTTTTTT.

The gene calls are TRBV4-2 and TRBJ2-7; TRBD2 matches at 10 bases. V gave up 3 bases and J gave up 6 bases; unmatched junction bases: 35. The CDR3 runs 24 residues. Germline assignment: CDR1 LGHNA and CDR2 YNFKEQ. The CDR3 nucleotides are TGTGCCAGCAGCCACCCTGCGGGGGTGGCCCCCTTCGGAGCTATAGCGGGAGGCCTAGGCGAGCAGTACTTC. Translation gives CASSHPAGVAPFGAIAGGLGEQYF.

This chain links TRBV13 with TRBJ2-1; 9 bases are a match to TRBD2. There are 17 residues in the CDR3. Germline V gene data show CDR1 as PRHDT and CDR2 as FYEKMQ (reference sequence). V was clipped by 4 bases and J by 2 bases; unmatched bases: 9. CDR3 amino acids: CASSSQGRLAAYNEQFF. CDR3 in DNA: TGTGCCAGCAGCTCACAGGGGCGACTAGCGGCCTACAATGAGCAGTTCTTC.

The chain uses TRBV21-1 and TRBJ2-3; the table's TRBD2 call for D was not verified on the DNA. TRBV21-1 is recorded as a pseudogene. CDR3 length equals 17 residues. CDR3 DNA sequence: TGTGCCAGCAGCACCAGGGACTCGCAAACCCCCACAGATACGCAGTATTTT. Amino acids: CASSTRDSQTPTDTQYF.

The chain is built from TRBV19 and TRBJ2-5; D may be TRBD1 (5 bases). Trimming stripped 6 bases from V and 2 bases from J, with 13 bases between. The CDR3 totals 14 residues. Germline V gene data show CDR1 as LNHDA and CDR2 as SQIVND (reference sequence). The CDR3 coding sequence is TGTGCCAGTAGGGCGTGGGCAGGGCAAGAGACCCAGTACTTC. This translates into CASRAWAGQETQYF.

The CDR3 DNA sequence: TGTGCCAGCAGCTTAGGGGAGGGGCTCTACGAGCAGTACTTC. This translates into CASSLGEGLYEQYF. The chain joins TRBV11-2 to TRBJ2-7; TRBD2 matches at 7 bases. Per the germline V gene, CDR1 is SGHAT and CDR2 is FQNNGV. V shed 1 base, J shed 3 bases, and the junction held 3 bases outside the gene matches. The CDR3 is 14 amino acids.

V usage is TRBV6-6 and J usage is TRBJ2-1, with 7 bases aligning to TRBD2. The germline V gene encodes CDR1 MNHNY and CDR2 SVGAGI (reference sequence). V gave up 5 bases and J gave up 7 bases; unmatched junction bases: 11. The CDR3 consists of 15 residues. CDR3 DNA sequence: TGTGCCAGCAGTCCCCGGGACTACCTTCGGAATGAGCAGTTCTTC. It translates to CASSPRDYLRNEQFF.

The J gene is TRBJ2-7, the V gene TRBV6-5; 7 positions match TRBD1. CDR1 MNHEY and CDR2 SVGAGI come from the germline V gene. CDR3 size: 15 residues. Trimming took 5 bases from V and 9 from J; bases not matched to a gene: 16. As DNA, the CDR3 is TGTGCCAGCAGTCCAGCAGGGGAAGGGGGCTATGGGCAGTACTTC. Translating it yields CASSPAGEGGYGQYF.

The chain has TRBV4-3 and TRBJ2-5; 8 bases are shared with TRBD1. This CDR3 is built from 15 residues. J lost 2 bases, V lost 5 bases, and 7 bases had no gene match. Germline values: CDR1 LGHNA, CDR2 YSLEER. In DNA, the CDR3 is TGCGCCAGCAGCACCGGACAGGGCGGGCAAGAGACCCAGTACTTC. Amino acids: CASSTGQGGQETQYF.

This clone was found once. This chain connects TRBV21-1 to TRBJ1-2; TRBD1 was called by the table and not checked on the DNA. TRBV21-1 is assigned pseudogene status. The CDR3 has 18 amino acids. CDR3 sequence: CASSKGSRRPIPNYGYTF. The CDR3 DNA is TGTGCCAGCAGCAAAGGGTCCAGGCGACCGATACCTAACTATGGCTACACCTTC.

This rearrangement joins TRBV6-4 to TRBJ2-1; possible D gene TRBD2, 6 bases. Germline loops: CDR1 MRHNA, CDR2 SNTAGT. The CDR3 length is 15 residues. Deletions cut 4 bases from V and 3 bases from J, with 13 bases between. The DNA for the CDR3 is TGTGCCAGCAGTGCTGGGTCTAGCGACTACAATGAGCAGTTCTTC. Translated, it gives CASSAGSSDYNEQFF.

The chain employs TRBV28 and TRBJ2-7; D possibly corresponds to TRBD2 (5 bases). The germline V gene encodes CDR1 MDHEN and CDR2 SYDVKM. This CDR3 is built from 13 residues. With 6 bases removed from V and 0 bases from J, the gap between germline ends came to 9 bases. The CDR3 DNA is TGTGCCAGCAGCGAGGGCCCCTCCTACGAGCAGTACTTC. It yields the protein CASSEGPSYEQYF.